This T cell receptor (beta chain) stems from a study of shared clonotypes between healthy human individuals. Repertoires were generated with immunoSEQ multiplex PCR, while TCRdb's copy carries only in-frame clones and drops some. Among millions of clones listed, around 94% were seen once. V dropped 5 bases and J dropped 4; count of bases not matched to a gene: 8. Germline CDR1 and CDR2: SGHTA and FQGNSA. The CDR3 is 16 residues long. The sequencing input was naive CD4+ T cells sorted from blood. Stated subset: CD45RA+ positively selected. The clonotype comes from a man aged 18 to 29 in good health. The chain joins TRBV7-2 to TRBJ2-7; TRBD2 matches 13 bases. CDR3 DNA sequence: TGTGCCAGCAGCCAACAAATGGGACTAGCGGGATACGAGCAGTACTTC. Translated: CASSQQMGLAGYEQYF. The full variable domain, rest sourced from reference TRBV7-2 and TRBJ2-7, is GAGVSQSPSNKVTEKGKDVELRCDPISGHTALYWYRQSLGQGLEFLIYFQGNSAPDKSGLPSDRFSAERTGGSVSTLTIQRTQQEDSAVYLCASSQQMGLAGYEQYFGPGTRLTVT.